The 20 T cell receptor beta chains below come from one sample, sequenced in a study of breast tumors, draining lymph nodes, adjacent tissues. The lymph nodes were axillary draining lymph nodes from breast cancer patients. One entry per CDR3 protein results from TCRdb running MiXCR on the multiplex PCR reads. Of some 120,000 distinct CDR3 sequences in the sample, roughly 21% are singletons; the top ten hold under 4.5%. Sequenced sample: axillary lymph node tissue. The source of these receptors is a female donor with breast cancer. Some clones in this sample may be carry-over from other donors' samples.

Concerning this clonotype: This may arise from a read error, as a much more abundant clone is one base away. V is TRBV7-8 and J is TRBJ2-7, with D possibly being TRBD1 (6 bases). The CDR3 runs 14 residues. CDR1 is SGHVS and CDR2 is FQNEAQ in the germline V gene. The V and J ends lost 7 bases and 3 bases respectively, with 16 bases between them. DNA of the CDR3: TGTGCCAGCAACTTGCGGACAGAACTCTACGAGCAGTACTTC. It translates to CASNLRTELYEQYF.

This clonotype was counted ten times or more. The genes are TRBV20-1 and TRBJ2-7, with 8 bases lining up with TRBD2. J lost 4 bases, V lost 6 bases, and 11 bases had no gene match. This CDR3 spans 14 amino acids. Germline lookup yields CDR1 DFQATT and CDR2 SNEGSKA (reference sequence). The CDR3: CSALTLGLEYEQYF. The CDR3, as DNA: TGCAGTGCCCTCACTCTGGGACTAGAGTACGAGCAGTACTTC.

This clonotype has just one count. A much larger clone differs from this one at a single base, so this may be a read error. The chain recombines TRBV19 with TRBJ1-5; D is ambiguous. The CDR3 contains 13 residues. Germline V gene data show CDR1 as LNHDA and CDR2 as SQIVND (reference sequence). CDR3 region: CASSIWSRQPQRF. The CDR3 DNA reads TGTGCCAGTAGTATTTGGTCTAGGCAGCCCCAGCGTTTT.

Notes on this clonotype: One base away lies a much larger clone, so this may be a sequencing read error. The rearrangement joins TRBV9 to TRBJ2-2, with D perhaps matching TRBD2 (6 bases). Per germline, CDR1 SGDLS and CDR2 YYNGEE. CDR3 length equals 16 residues. In nucleotides, the CDR3 is TGTGCCAGCAGCGTAGATGGAGGGGCGAGGTCCGGGGAGCTGCTTTTT. Residues: CASSVDGGARSGELLF.

This clonotype came up many times. The chain recombines TRBV7-2 with TRBJ2-1; 7 nucleotides align to TRBD2. In germline, CDR1 is SGHTA, CDR2 FQGNSA. This CDR3 spans 13 amino acids. Trimming removed 2 bases from V and 7 bases from J; junction bases left unmatched: 2. In DNA form, the CDR3 reads TGTGCCAGCAGCTTACTGGGAGGGAATGAGCAGTTCTTC. Translating gives CASSLLGGNEQFF. Complete variable domain (other parts from reference TRBV7-2 and TRBJ2-1): GAGVSQSPSNKVTEKGKDVELRCDPISGHTALYWYRQSLGQGLEFLIYFQGNSAPDKSGLPSDRFSAERTGGSVSTLTIQRTQQEDSAVYLCASSLLGGNEQFFGPGTRLTVL.

In this sample, this clonotype turned up many times. The CDR3 region is CASSEAGGKSYEQYF. CDR3 DNA sequence: TGTGCCAGCAGTGAAGCAGGGGGCAAGTCCTACGAGCAGTACTTC. This chain uses TRBV7-3 with TRBJ2-7, with 8 positions matching TRBD1. Germline values: CDR1 SGHTA, CDR2 FQGTGA. The CDR3 extends over 15 amino acids. Losses at the gene ends were 6 bases for V and 1 base for J; bases not matched to a gene: 8.

Many counts were recorded for this clonotype. V gene TRBV20-1 combines with J gene TRBJ2-1; 9 nucleotides line up with TRBD2. Germline CDR1 is DFQATT and CDR2 is SNEGSKA (reference sequence). This CDR3 is built from 16 residues. J was trimmed by 4 bases and V by 0 bases; bases with no gene match: 7. CDR3 sequence reads: CSARDYGLAGYNEQFF. The CDR3 DNA sequence: TGCAGTGCTAGAGATTATGGGCTAGCGGGGTACAATGAGCAGTTCTTC.

This clonotype came up many times. The chain is built from TRBV6-6 and TRBJ1-5; 7 bases align to TRBD1. This CDR3 has 17 residues. Trimming cost V 5 bases and J 0 bases; bases outside gene matches: 10. Germline-derived CDR1 and CDR2 are MNHNY and SVGAGI (reference sequence). The CDR3 DNA is TGTGCCAGCAGTACCCCCGGACAGGAGGGTAGCAATCAGCCCCAGCATTTT. Translated, it gives CASSTPGQEGSNQPQHF.

This clonotype was seen ten or more times. The chain carries TRBV12-3 or TRBV12-4 and TRBJ1-2; no clear D gene. The CDR3 contains 14 residues. V lost 3 bases and J 4 bases, leaving 12 bases between the germline ends. The CDR3 here is CASSFGVRGYGYTF. The CDR3 DNA is TGTGCCAGCAGTTTTGGGGTCCGGGGCTATGGCTACACCTTC.

Points on this clonotype: Just one base apart from a much larger clone, this may be a read error. This chain uses TRBV4-1 with TRBJ2-7; tentatively, D is TRBD1 (6 bases). The CDR3 loop spans 13 amino acids. Germline-derived CDR1 and CDR2 are MGHRA and YSYEKL. This CDR3 reads CAGSQLQGNEQYF. In DNA, the CDR3 is TGCGCCGGCAGCCAATTACAGGGTAACGAGCAGTACTTC.

This clonotype has a handful of counts. CDR3 sequence reads: CASSLGAFSQATGELFF. In DNA form, the CDR3 reads TGTGCCAGCAGCTTGGGGGCGTTTTCCCAGGCCACCGGGGAGCTGTTTTTT. V usage is TRBV5-8 and J usage is TRBJ2-2; D not resolved. The ends were cut back, 0 bases at V and 4 bases at J, with 16 bases in the middle. The CDR3 sequence is 17 residues long. Germline lookup yields CDR1 SGHTS and CDR2 YDEGEE.

This clonotype was recorded at least ten times. The rearrangement joins TRBV7-9 to TRBJ2-5, with D possibly matching TRBD1 (5 bases). This CDR3 region has 13 residues. Germline CDR1 SEHNR, CDR2 FQNEAQ (reference sequence). Trimming cost V 5 bases and J 5 bases, with 12 bases left between them. The CDR3, as DNA: TGTGCCAGCAGCCATAGGGGTGGCGAGACCCAGTACTTC. Translated: CASSHRGGETQYF.

Concerning this clonotype: With a much larger clone just one base away, this may be a read error. This sequence joins TRBV15 and TRBJ2-2, with D possibly TRBD2 on 5 matching bases. From germline, CDR1 is LNHNV and CDR2 YYDKDF (reference sequence). V was shortened by 1 base and J by 6 bases, with 12 bases between the two germline ends. CDR3 size: 15 residues. The CDR3 sequence is CATSRGKSRAGELFF. CDR3 coding DNA: TGTGCCACCAGCAGAGGAAAGTCGCGGGCCGGGGAGCTGTTTTTT.

Worth noting for this clonotype: A single base separates this from a much larger clone, so it may be a read error. Likely a read error: the CDR3 ends without its conserved phenylalanine or tryptophan. This sequence joins TRBV5-6 and TRBJ2-1; 7 nucleotides line up with TRBD2. The CDR3 covers 17 residues. The germline CDR1 and CDR2 sequences are SGHDT and YYEEEE. The V and J ends lost 1 base and 3 bases, in that order; junction bases with no gene match: 10. CDR3 DNA sequence: TGTGCCAGCAGCTTGTCTAGCGGCCAGAATATCTACAATGAGCAGTTCCTC. Its protein product is CASSLSSGQNIYNEQFL.

This clonotype was recorded at least ten times. The chain employs TRBV5-1 and TRBJ2-7; D uncertain. In germline, CDR1 is SGHRS, CDR2 YFSETQ. V was trimmed by 4 bases and J by 2 bases, leaving 10 bases between them. The CDR3 totals 13 residues. The CDR3 protein is CASSVTTAYEQYF. Written as DNA, the CDR3 is TGCGCCAGCAGCGTAACAACTGCCTACGAGCAGTACTTC.

This clonotype was found many times. The chain links TRBV13 to TRBJ2-3; D may be TRBD1 (6 bases). The ends were cut back, 4 bases at V and 1 base at J, with 9 bases in the middle. Germline V lookup: CDR1 PRHDT, CDR2 FYEKMQ (reference sequence). This CDR3 is 14 amino acids long. The CDR3 region is CASSSRGRTDTQYF. DNA of the CDR3: TGTGCCAGCAGCTCCAGGGGTCGCACAGATACGCAGTATTTT.

Of note for this clonotype: This may be a read error: a much more frequent sequence differs by one nucleotide. The chain joins TRBV18 to TRBJ1-3; D is ambiguous. Germline CDR1 and CDR2: KGHSH and LQKENI. CDR3 length equals 15 residues. The CDR3 DNA follows: TGTGCCAGCCCACCTCAGGTCGGCTCTGGAAACACCATATATTTT. The encoded protein is CASPPQVGSGNTIYF. The whole variable domain, remainder taken from reference TRBV18 and TRBJ1-3, is NAGVMQNPRHLVRRRGQEARLRCSPMKGHSHVYWYRQLPEEGLKFMVYLQKENIIDESGMPKERFSAEFPKEGPSILRIQQVVRGDSAAYFCASPPQVGSGNTIYFGEGSWLTVV.

A note on this clonotype: A much larger clone is a single base away; this may be a read error. The rearrangement joins TRBV5-1 to TRBJ2-3; the match to TRBD2 covers 8 bases. The CDR3 covers 16 residues. The germline V gene has CDR1 SGHRS and CDR2 YFSETQ. CDR3 sequence (DNA): TGCGCCAGAAGCTTGGGTAGCGGGGTCAGCACAGATACGCAGTATTTT. This encodes CARSLGSGVSTDTQYF.

The table lists this clonotype with a count of one. A much larger clone differs from this one at a single base, so this may be a read error. The gene calls are TRBV4-2 and TRBJ2-3; D remains ambiguous. Between the trimmed V and J ends, which lost 2 bases and 6 bases, there was a span of 12 bases. CDR3 length equals 14 residues. CDR1 and CDR2 (germline): LGHNA, YNFKEQ. DNA of the CDR3: TGTGCCAGCAGCCAAAATTCCGCTTCCGATACGCAGTATTTT. It codes for CASSQNSASDTQYF.

The table lists this clonotype with many counts. The rearrangement uses TRBV10-1 and TRBJ2-1, with 9 bases aligning to TRBD1. This CDR3 comprises 14 residues. The V gene's germline CDR1 is WNHNN and CDR2 SYGVQD (reference sequence). The J segment lost 6 bases and the V segment lost 9 bases, leaving 9 bases of the junction unmatched. The CDR3: CASARDRVSNEQFF. The CDR3 DNA reads TGCGCCAGTGCACGGGACAGGGTTAGCAATGAGCAGTTCTTC.